The 2 T cell receptor beta chains given below trace back to one sample, sequenced in a study of blood T cell repertoires in COVID-19. This table comes from immunoSEQ multiplex PCR, and its TCRdb copy is limited to in-frame clones, with some not included. Altogether 410,000 or so clones are present, roughly 89% being singletons, with the ten largest covering over 1.1%. Sequenced material: peripheral blood. The source is a woman in her twenties or thirties with active or convalescent COVID-19.

J is TRBJ2-7 and V is TRBV13; tentatively, D is TRBD2 (6 bases). The germline V gene has CDR1 PRHDT and CDR2 FYEKMQ (reference sequence). The CDR3 spans 14 residues. Trimming took off 6 bases at V and 0 bases at J, with 12 bases between the two ends. The CDR3 region is CASREGTLSYEQYF. The CDR3 DNA sequence: TGTGCCAGCAGGGAGGGGACCCTCTCCTACGAGCAGTACTTC.

The chain joins TRBV10-3 to TRBJ2-3; TRBD2 aligns across 9 bases. The CDR3 covers 15 residues. The germline gives CDR1 ENHRY, CDR2 SYGVKD. After removal of 10 bases from V and 0 bases from J, the junction contained 8 bases not matched to a gene. The CDR3 spells CATRPTSGSTDTQYF. The CDR3 nucleotides are TGTGCCACCAGACCGACTAGCGGTAGCACAGATACGCAGTATTTT.